This T cell receptor (beta chain) was found in a study of blood T cell repertoires in COVID-19. Study details: Spain, Italy and the United States supplied samples that represented acute and convalescent COVID-19. Sample material is recorded as cDNA or gDNA derived from T cells, B-cell-depleted T cells, or PBMCs.

The ends lost 2 bases at V and 9 bases at J; junction bases unmatched: 4. Per germline, CDR1 SGHAT and CDR2 FQNNGV. This CDR3 region has 15 residues. In the authors' methods: The assay estimated nucleated cells by amplifying reference gene primers. TCRdb's copy holds only in-frame clones and misses some; the assay was immunoSEQ multiplex PCR. The V and J calls and clone size were taken over from that table, and D and trimming were inferred from the DNA. The repertoire includes over 150,000 clones, 82% of them detected once, and approximately 6.9% sits in the top ten. This receptor was obtained from a human donor with acute or convalescent COVID-19. The donor label of this sample is uncertain. The chain carries TRBV11-2 and TRBJ2-1; 13 nucleotides align to TRBD2. Sequencing was carried out using peripheral blood. The DNA for the CDR3 is TGTGCCAGCAGCTTAACTAGCGGGAGGGCCGCTGAGCAGTTCTTC. Its translation: CASSLTSGRAAEQFF.